These T cell receptor beta chains were read from a single sample in a study of OX40 agonist ivuxolimab in advanced cancers. Only in-frame clones appear in the TCRdb table, and some are missing; sequencing was by immunoSEQ multiplex PCR. The profile shows over 100,000 clones, 80% to 90% of them singletons. The starting material was CD4+ or CD8+ T cells sorted from blood, obtained in a trial of the OX40 agonist ivuxolimab. The receptors here all came from an adult with an advanced solid tumor such as melanoma, head and neck, liver or kidney cancer. CDR3s include the opening cysteine and the closing phenylalanine or tryptophan. The order of the fields is CDR3 protein, CDR3 DNA, clone size, D gene, V gene, J gene. A D gene is named only where the DNA matches it firmly. Expanded clones get a size class; other rows say once, few or many, or leave the size out.

CDR3 protein: CASSYSFTGGSSPLHF
CDR3 DNA: TGTGCCAGCAGTTACTCGTTCACAGGGGGAAGTTCACCCCTCCACTTT
clone size: .
D gene: TRBD1
V gene: TRBV6-5
J gene: TRBJ1-6

CDR3 protein: CASRRTSISGLRTDTQYF
CDR3 DNA: TGTGCAAGTCGCCGTACCTCGATTAGCGGGCTACGCACAGATACGCAGTATTTT
clone size: .
D gene: .
V gene: TRBV12-2
J gene: TRBJ2-3

CDR3 protein: CASSVAGGTTPDTQYF
CDR3 DNA: TGTGCCAGCAGCGTAGCTGGGGGAACCACCCCAGATACGCAGTATTTT
clone size: .
D gene: .
V gene: TRBV9
J gene: TRBJ2-3

CDR3 protein: CASRGNQPQHF
CDR3 DNA: TGTGCCAGCAGAGGAAATCAGCCCCAGCATTTT
clone size: .
D gene: .
V gene: TRBV6-1
J gene: TRBJ1-5

CDR3 protein: CASSLVRSPQYF
CDR3 DNA: TGTGCCAGCAGCTTAGTTCGGTCGCCCCAGTACTTC
clone size: .
D gene: .
V gene: TRBV7-2
J gene: TRBJ2-5

CDR3 protein: CASSLVGQGARTQYF
CDR3 DNA: TGCGCCAGCAGCTTGGTAGGGCAGGGGGCCAGGACCCAGTACTTC
clone size: .
D gene: TRBD1
V gene: TRBV5-1
J gene: TRBJ2-5

CDR3 protein: CASSPQDGIAGVFIF
CDR3 DNA: TGTGCCAGCAGCCCCCAGGATGGTATTGCAGGCGTCTTCATCTTT
clone size: few
D gene: .
V gene: TRBV7-9
J gene: TRBJ1-1

CDR3 protein: CASRLGMDSSNQPQHF
CDR3 DNA: TGTGCCAGCAGGCTCGGGATGGACAGTAGCAATCAGCCCCAGCATTTT
clone size: .
D gene: .
V gene: TRBV5-6
J gene: TRBJ1-5

CDR3 protein: CASSQLAQGFEQYF
CDR3 DNA: TGCGCCAGCAGCCAATTAGCACAGGGGTTCGAGCAGTACTTC
clone size: .
D gene: TRBD1
V gene: TRBV4-3
J gene: TRBJ2-7

CDR3 protein: CASSKRVQTSTDTQYF
CDR3 DNA: TGTGCCAGCAGCAAGCGAGTCCAGACTAGCACAGATACGCAGTATTTT
clone size: .
D gene: .
V gene: TRBV21-1
J gene: TRBJ2-3

CDR3 protein: CASSPRLTIGELFF
CDR3 DNA: TGCGCCAGCAGCCCCCGGTTGACGATCGGGGAGCTGTTTTTT
clone size: .
D gene: .
V gene: TRBV5-1
J gene: TRBJ2-2

CDR3 protein: CASTGTGLSTEAFF
CDR3 DNA: TGTGCCAGCACCGGGACAGGGCTTAGCACTGAAGCTTTCTTT
clone size: .
D gene: TRBD1
V gene: TRBV11-1
J gene: TRBJ1-1

CDR3 protein: CASSQGVAGEKLFF
CDR3 DNA: TGTGCCAGCAGTCAAGGAGTCGCGGGAGAAAAACTGTTTTTT
clone size: once
D gene: .
V gene: TRBV6-6
J gene: TRBJ1-4

CDR3 protein: CASSPPSGGAEQYF
CDR3 DNA: TGTGCCAGCTCACCGCCCTCAGGGGGCGCCGAGCAGTACTTC
clone size: .
D gene: TRBD1
V gene: TRBV18
J gene: TRBJ2-7

CDR3 protein: CASSPTSGVETQYF
CDR3 DNA: TGTGCCAGCAGCCCTACTAGCGGGGTAGAGACCCAGTACTTC
clone size: .
D gene: TRBD2
V gene: TRBV7-7
J gene: TRBJ2-5

CDR3 protein: CASSYRDNEQFF
CDR3 DNA: TGTGCCAGCAGTTACCGGGACAATGAGCAGTTCTTC
clone size: .
D gene: .
V gene: TRBV28
J gene: TRBJ2-1

CDR3 protein: CASRDRVSYEQYF
CDR3 DNA: TGTGCCAGCCGGGACAGGGTGTCCTACGAGCAGTACTTC
clone size: .
D gene: TRBD1
V gene: TRBV7-3
J gene: TRBJ2-7

CDR3 protein: CASSLYQETQYF
CDR3 DNA: TGCGCCAGCAGCCTTTACCAAGAGACCCAGTACTTC
clone size: .
D gene: .
V gene: TRBV5-1
J gene: TRBJ2-5

CDR3 protein: CASREGDQPQHF
CDR3 DNA: TGTGCCAGCCGGGAAGGTGATCAGCCCCAGCATTTT
clone size: .
D gene: .
V gene: TRBV19
J gene: TRBJ1-5

CDR3 protein: CAWSVGPSGAGSPLHF
CDR3 DNA: TGTGCCTGGAGTGTGGGCCCCAGTGGGGCAGGGTCACCCCTCCACTTT
clone size: .
D gene: .
V gene: TRBV30
J gene: TRBJ1-6

CDR3 protein: CASSLLSQSTDTQYF
CDR3 DNA: TGTGCCAGCAGCTTATTATCACAAAGCACAGATACGCAGTATTTT
clone size: .
D gene: .
V gene: TRBV7-6
J gene: TRBJ2-3

CDR3 protein: CASSGTGTAYSGNTIYF
CDR3 DNA: TGTGCCAGCAGCGGAACCGGGACAGCGTACTCTGGAAACACCATATATTTT
clone size: .
D gene: TRBD1
V gene: TRBV9
J gene: TRBJ1-3

CDR3 protein: CASSPSGDSDTQYF
CDR3 DNA: TGTGCCAGCTCACCAAGCGGGGATTCAGATACGCAGTATTTT
clone size: .
D gene: TRBD2
V gene: TRBV18
J gene: TRBJ2-3

CDR3 protein: CASSLDRTSGGLETQYF
CDR3 DNA: TGCGCCAGCAGCTTGGATAGGACTAGCGGGGGGCTAGAGACCCAGTACTTC
clone size: .
D gene: TRBD2
V gene: TRBV5-1
J gene: TRBJ2-5

CDR3 protein: CASSVVTGGVEQFF
CDR3 DNA: TGTGCCAGCAGCGTAGTCACAGGGGGCGTTGAGCAGTTCTTC
clone size: .
D gene: TRBD1
V gene: TRBV9
J gene: TRBJ2-1

CDR3 protein: CSVLTGRREQYF
CDR3 DNA: TGCAGCGTTTTAACAGGGAGACGCGAGCAGTACTTC
clone size: .
D gene: .
V gene: TRBV29-1
J gene: TRBJ2-7

CDR3 protein: CASSQDRGAYNEQFF
CDR3 DNA: TGTGCCAGCAGCCAGGACAGGGGGGCTTACAATGAGCAGTTCTTC
clone size: few
D gene: TRBD1
V gene: TRBV2
J gene: TRBJ2-1

CDR3 protein: CASSQTGDGNTIYF
CDR3 DNA: TGCGCCAGCAGCCAGACAGGGGACGGAAACACCATATATTTT
clone size: .
D gene: TRBD1
V gene: TRBV4-3
J gene: TRBJ1-3

CDR3 protein: CASSLWGPAGGSADEQYF
CDR3 DNA: TGCGCCAGCAGCTTGTGGGGGCCAGCGGGGGGGTCCGCCGACGAGCAGTACTTC
clone size: .
D gene: TRBD2
V gene: TRBV5-1
J gene: TRBJ2-7

CDR3 protein: CASRKGGTSGHNEQFF
CDR3 DNA: TGTGCCAGCAGAAAGGGGGGGACTAGCGGACACAATGAGCAGTTCTTC
clone size: .
D gene: TRBD2
V gene: TRBV2
J gene: TRBJ2-1

CDR3 protein: CASSDRGASLSYNSPLHF
CDR3 DNA: TGCGCCAGCAGCGACCGGGGGGCGAGTCTTTCCTATAATTCACCCCTCCACTTT
clone size: .
D gene: .
V gene: TRBV5-1
J gene: TRBJ1-6

CDR3 protein: CASSLEGRSPDTQYF
CDR3 DNA: TGCGCCAGCAGCTTGGAAGGCAGGTCTCCAGATACGCAGTATTTT
clone size: .
D gene: .
V gene: TRBV5-1
J gene: TRBJ2-3

CDR3 protein: CASSQAMGQLYEQYF
CDR3 DNA: TGTGCCAGCAGCCAAGCGATGGGACAGCTCTACGAGCAGTACTTC
clone size: .
D gene: TRBD1
V gene: TRBV7-2
J gene: TRBJ2-7

CDR3 protein: CAWSVGRGSEKLFF
CDR3 DNA: TGTGCCTGGAGTGTAGGCAGGGGGAGTGAAAAACTGTTTTTT
clone size: once
D gene: TRBD1
V gene: TRBV30
J gene: TRBJ1-4

CDR3 protein: CASSSSGGLVTGELFF
CDR3 DNA: TGTGCCAGCAGCTCCTCCGGGGGGCTCGTGACCGGGGAGCTGTTTTTT
clone size: few
D gene: .
V gene: TRBV7-8
J gene: TRBJ2-2

CDR3 protein: CAILEGNYGYTF
CDR3 DNA: TGTGCCATCCTGGAGGGCAACTATGGCTACACCTTC
clone size: .
D gene: .
V gene: TRBV10-3
J gene: TRBJ1-2

CDR3 protein: CASSLVQTDTIYF
CDR3 DNA: TGTGCCAGCAGCTTAGTGCAGACGGACACCATATATTTT
clone size: .
D gene: .
V gene: TRBV7-2
J gene: TRBJ1-3

CDR3 protein: CASSFRGETQYF
CDR3 DNA: TGTGCCAGCAGCTTTAGGGGAGAGACCCAGTACTTC
clone size: .
D gene: .
V gene: TRBV11-2
J gene: TRBJ2-5

CDR3 protein: CASSDVGTQYF
CDR3 DNA: TGTGCCAGCAGTGATGTAGGGACCCAGTACTTC
clone size: .
D gene: .
V gene: TRBV28
J gene: TRBJ2-5

CDR3 protein: CASSLPGANTEAFF
CDR3 DNA: TGTGCCAGCAGCTTGCCAGGGGCCAACACTGAAGCTTTCTTT
clone size: once
D gene: .
V gene: TRBV11-2
J gene: TRBJ1-1